This T cell receptor beta chain was captured by sequencing in a study of cytotoxic CD8 clonotypes in ibrutinib-treated CLL. Notes on this clone: Its antigen is as yet unknown.

Libraries were prepared by immunoSEQ multiplex PCR; TCRdb keeps only in-frame clonotypes and omits some of them. The sample holds 250,000 to 350,000 clones, roughly three quarters seen once. Findings and caveats of the study: Clonality went higher at ibrutinib response and then dropped back toward baseline at progression.

The CDR3 covers 14 residues. Germline V gene sequence: CDR1 SGHRS, CDR2 YFSETQ. V was pared by 2 bases and J by 7 bases, with 15 bases between. The chain carries TRBV5-1 and TRBJ1-2; weak D call: TRBD1 (6 bases). The clonotype was recovered from a human donor with chronic lymphocytic leukemia. Sequenced material: PBMCs, taken at disease progression, from a patient treated with ibrutinib. The CDR3 is CASSFPGGPSGYTF. CDR3 DNA sequence: TGCGCCAGCAGCTTTCCGGGGGGGCCGAGTGGCTACACCTTC.